This T cell receptor (beta chain) derives from a study of blood T cell repertoires in COVID-19 (dated by TCRdb to about 2020). For the study in its entirety: Collaborator samples came from the United States, Italy and Spain and covered acute and convalescent phases of COVID-19. The prospective study material was composed of cDNA or gDNA derived from T cells, B-cell-depleted T cells, or PBMCs. Deeply sampled blood TCRbeta repertoires from subjects exposed to, actively infected with, or recovered from COVID-19 were included in the dataset. The repertoires were released in a freely available public database meant as a resource for research on the immune response to SARS-CoV-2. Samples were obtained from the ongoing ImmuneRACE study (first 160 participants) and from 1,254 subjects provided by 6 global collaborators. A de-identified subject ID, COVID-19 status, age in years and sex were almost always included in the sample metadata. Where HLA class I and class II types were available, the types were taken from metadata supplied by the sample provider, not from assay-based typing.

The immunoSEQ Assay, a bias-controlled multiplex PCR, was used to amplify TCRbeta CDR3 regions from genomic DNA. As for the original processing: Nucleated cell counts per sample were estimated from amplification of reference gene primers within the assay. To quantify the absolute abundance of each unique TCRbeta CDR3 rearrangement, sequence reads were collapsed and filtered. Productive Simpson clonality was computed per sample as the square root of Simpson's diversity index over productive rearrangements. TCRdb mirrors the immuneACCESS table, restricted to in-frame sequences. Some clones are absent from its copies; in checked studies, under half trace to an unresolved V gene, and the reason for the others is unknown. The DNA gave D and trimming, while V, J and clone size come from that table. This sample lists approximately 260,000 clones; about 79% were detected once. Approximately 10% of the sample goes to the ten largest clones.

The collaborating institutions used their own protocols to collect whole blood in K2EDTA tubes. For TCRbeta analysis, collaborator samples were shipped as frozen whole blood, as isolated PBMCs, or as DNA extracted from either sample type. What the work shows at the level of the full study, not this receptor alone: Clinical and demographic metadata were provided uncurated, with the amount varying by source and participant.

Its CDR3 holds 13 amino acids, cysteine through phenylalanine. Only the CDR3 part of the read is kept: 39 bases, read in frame from the first base. V is shortened by 2 bases, J by 3 bases, and the region joining them spans 6 bases. Sequences MNHEY (CDR1) and SVGAGI (CDR2) are obtained from the germline V gene. A word on this clone: The antigen this receptor binds is unknown. One base away there is no much larger clone; base qualities are not given. The same CDR3 also results from other DNA sequences found in this sample.

The chain employs TRBV6-5 and TRBJ2-3, with TRBD1 as a weak D call on 5 bases. Sequencing input: peripheral blood. This TCR was sampled from a woman at least 80 years old with acute or convalescent COVID-19. The nucleotides read TGTGCCAGCAGTTACCCAGGGACAGATACGCAGTATTTT. This sequence encodes CASSYPGTDTQYF.